These 8 T cell receptor beta chains were all obtained from the same sample, sequenced in a study of T cell responses to AZD1222 COVID-19 vaccine (dated by TCRdb to the early 2020s). The sample's time point label, decoded: baseline before first vaccination. The receptor library was made with the immunoSEQ multiplex PCR assay. TCRdb retrieved this table from immuneACCESS and kept in-frame rearrangements only. Not all clones are present; in checked studies, unresolved V genes account for under half, and no reason is known for the remainder. The sample table lists roughly 160,000 clones, 85% to 90% of them with a count of one. Of the sample, about 6.9% is held by the ten largest clones. Material: peripheral blood, obtained on day 0 of AZD1222 vaccination. The receptors originated from an adult in good health.

The rearrangement uses TRBV7-9 and TRBJ1-1; the D gene is possibly TRBD1 (6 bases). V lost 0 bases and J 5 bases, leaving 10 bases between the germline ends. The CDR3 spans 14 residues. From germline, CDR1 is SEHNR and CDR2 FQNEAQ (reference sequence). The CDR3 is CASSLALQGTEAFF. Here the CDR3 DNA reads TGTGCCAGCAGCTTAGCGCTCCAGGGGACTGAAGCTTTCTTT.

The gene calls are TRBV6-4 and TRBJ1-1; D possibly corresponds to TRBD1 (5 bases). The ends were cut back, 6 bases at V and 4 bases at J, with 18 bases in the middle. Germline V gene sequence: CDR1 MRHNA, CDR2 SNTAGT. This CDR3 has 15 amino acids. CDR3 sequence (DNA): TGTGCCAGCAGGGGGCACGGCCACTGGGGCACTGAAGCTTTCTTT. Translation: CASRGHGHWGTEAFF.

The J gene is TRBJ1-5, the V gene TRBV12-5; D gene uncertain. The V gene's germline CDR1 is LGHNT and CDR2 FRNRAP. The V end was cut by 1 base, the J end by 10 bases, with 14 bases between. The CDR3 runs to 14 residues. Here the CDR3 reads CASGLGEVIGPQHF. DNA of the CDR3: TGTGCTAGTGGTTTGGGGGAGGTAATCGGACCCCAGCATTTT.

This chain links TRBV5-1 with TRBJ2-7; D is unresolved. Germline loops: CDR1 SGHRS, CDR2 YFSETQ. This CDR3 comprises 14 residues. The V and J ends lost 1 base and 3 bases respectively, with 11 bases between them. The CDR3 loop is CASSLTAKGYEQYF. For the CDR3, the DNA is TGCGCCAGCAGCTTGACAGCTAAAGGCTACGAGCAGTACTTC.

This clone occurred once. The chain couples TRBV2 to TRBJ1-1; possible D gene TRBD1, 5 bases. From germline, CDR1 is SNHLY and CDR2 FYNNEI. There are 13 residues in the CDR3. Trimming removed 6 bases at V and 0 bases at J, with 8 bases between. The CDR3 loop is CASRQGVNTEAFF. The CDR3 bases are TGTGCCAGCAGGCAGGGAGTGAACACTGAAGCTTTCTTT.

V usage is TRBV19 and J usage is TRBJ1-2; D gene unclear. The CDR3 contains 14 residues. The V end was cut by 4 bases, the J end by 2 bases, with 11 bases between. Germline CDR1 LNHDA, CDR2 SQIVND (reference sequence). The CDR3 reads CASSNGLINYGYTF. The CDR3 DNA follows: TGTGCCAGTAGTAATGGTCTCATAAACTATGGCTACACCTTC.

This clone appeared once. The V and J genes are TRBV5-5 and TRBJ2-2, with 8 nucleotides matching TRBD1. CDR1 and CDR2 (germline): SGHKS, YYEKEE (reference sequence). Unmatched junction bases numbered 13, after V lost 5 bases and J lost 7 bases. This CDR3 has 16 residues. CDR3 in amino acids: CASSLPQGASNGELFF. The CDR3 DNA is TGTGCCAGCAGTTTACCCCAGGGGGCTAGCAACGGGGAGCTGTTTTTT.

The chain joins TRBV6-5 to TRBJ2-3, with D possibly matching TRBD2 (5 bases). The germline V gene has CDR1 MNHEY and CDR2 SVGAGI. V lost 6 bases to trimming and J lost 1 base, with 14 bases between them. The CDR3 consists of 15 residues. The CDR3 sequence: CASRLGEFGTDTQYF. CDR3 in DNA: TGTGCCAGCAGACTTGGGGAGTTTGGCACAGATACGCAGTATTTT.